This TCR beta chain was sequenced during a study of T cell responses to AZD1222 COVID-19 vaccine. The CDR3 extends over 12 amino acids. The germline V gene encodes CDR1 MNHEY and CDR2 SVGAGI. V lost 6 bases and J lost 3, with 9 bases in between. Produced via immunoSEQ multiplex PCR; TCRdb's table is partial and in-frame only. This sample has 110,000 or so clones, with around 89% found just once. To note about this clone: Its matching antigen is unknown.

Study findings and constraints: In the spike-specific TCR repertoire, nearly half reportedly target unmutated variant regions. Breadth and depth of Spike-specific TCRs rose after two AZD1222 doses. Spike regions recognized by vaccine-associated CD4 TCRs spanned the protein, led by 160-218 and 743-854.

Specimen: peripheral blood, collected on day 0 of AZD1222 vaccination. The sequence was collected from an adult in good health. The rearrangement links TRBV6-5 to TRBJ2-7, with TRBD2 as a possible D gene (5 bases). The CDR3 loop is CASSEGIYEQYF. Here the CDR3 DNA reads TGTGCCAGCAGCGAGGGAATCTACGAGCAGTACTTC.